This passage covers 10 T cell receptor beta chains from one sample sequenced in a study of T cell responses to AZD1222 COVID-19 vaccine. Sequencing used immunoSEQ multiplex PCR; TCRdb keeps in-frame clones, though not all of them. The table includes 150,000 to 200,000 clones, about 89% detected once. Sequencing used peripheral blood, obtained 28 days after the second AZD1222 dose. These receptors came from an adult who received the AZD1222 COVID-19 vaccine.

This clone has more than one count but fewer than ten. Here the CDR3 DNA reads TGTGCCAGCAGCGTAGCGGGGGCGGGCGGTAATTCACCCCTCCACTTT. This sequence encodes CASSVAGAGGNSPLHF. The chain uses TRBV9 and TRBJ1-6, with D possibly being TRBD1 (6 bases). The CDR3 has 16 residues. In germline, CDR1 is SGDLS, CDR2 YYNGEE. Trimming shortened V by 0 bases and J by 6 bases, and 13 bases separated the two germline ends.

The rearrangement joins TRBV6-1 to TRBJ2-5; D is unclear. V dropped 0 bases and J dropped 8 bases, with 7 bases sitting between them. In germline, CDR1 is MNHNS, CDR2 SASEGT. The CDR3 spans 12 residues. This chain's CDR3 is CASSEALLTQYF. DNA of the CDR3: TGTGCCAGCAGTGAAGCCCTCTTAACCCAGTACTTC.

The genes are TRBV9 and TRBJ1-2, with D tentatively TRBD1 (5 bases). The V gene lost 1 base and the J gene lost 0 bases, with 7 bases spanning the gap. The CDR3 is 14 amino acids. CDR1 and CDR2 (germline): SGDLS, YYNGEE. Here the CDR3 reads CASSVQGTNYGYTF. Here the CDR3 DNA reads TGTGCCAGCAGCGTACAGGGCACTAACTATGGCTACACCTTC.

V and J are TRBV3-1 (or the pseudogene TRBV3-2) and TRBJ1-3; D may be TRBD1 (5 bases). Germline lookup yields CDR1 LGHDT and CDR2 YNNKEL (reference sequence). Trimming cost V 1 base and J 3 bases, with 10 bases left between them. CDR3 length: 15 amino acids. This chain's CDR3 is CASSQVGGGGNTIYF. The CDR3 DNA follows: TGTGCCAGCAGCCAAGTGGGGGGAGGTGGAAACACCATATATTTT.

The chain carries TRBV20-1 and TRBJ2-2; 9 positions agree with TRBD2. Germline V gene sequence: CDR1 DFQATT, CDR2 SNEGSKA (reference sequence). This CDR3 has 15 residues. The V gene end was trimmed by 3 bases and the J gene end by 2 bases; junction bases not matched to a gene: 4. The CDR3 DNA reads TGCAGTGCTAGTTTAGCGGGGGATAACACCGGGGAGCTGTTTTTT. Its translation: CSASLAGDNTGELFF.

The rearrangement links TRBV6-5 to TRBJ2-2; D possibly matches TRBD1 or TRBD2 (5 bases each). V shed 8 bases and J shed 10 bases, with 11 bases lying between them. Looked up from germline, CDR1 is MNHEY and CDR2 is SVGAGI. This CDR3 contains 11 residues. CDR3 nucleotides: TGTGCCAGCCGCCTGGGGGTGGAGCTGTTTTTT. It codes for CASRLGVELFF.

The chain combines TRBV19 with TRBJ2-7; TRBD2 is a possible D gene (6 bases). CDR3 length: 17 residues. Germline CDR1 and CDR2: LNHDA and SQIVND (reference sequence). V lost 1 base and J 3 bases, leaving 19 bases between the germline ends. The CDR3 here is CASSIAGGPGIDYEQYF. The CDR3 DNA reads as TGTGCCAGTAGTATAGCCGGAGGGCCGGGGATCGACTACGAGCAGTACTTC.

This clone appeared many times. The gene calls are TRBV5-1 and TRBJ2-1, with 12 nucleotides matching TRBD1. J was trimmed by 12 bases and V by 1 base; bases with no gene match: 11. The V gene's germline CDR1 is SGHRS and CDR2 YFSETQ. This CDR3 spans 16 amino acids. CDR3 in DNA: TGCGCCAGCAGCTTGCTATCCGGGACAGGGGGCGATGTGCAGTTCTTC. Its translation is CASSLLSGTGGDVQFF.

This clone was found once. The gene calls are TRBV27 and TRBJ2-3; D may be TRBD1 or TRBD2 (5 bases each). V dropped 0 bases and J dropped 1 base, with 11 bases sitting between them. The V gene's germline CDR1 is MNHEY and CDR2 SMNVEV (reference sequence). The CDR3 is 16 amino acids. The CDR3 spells CASSLSGTYGTDTQYF. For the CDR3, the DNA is TGTGCCAGCAGTTTATCGGGGACGTATGGCACAGATACGCAGTATTTT.

CDR3 protein: CATSRDQGVIYEQYF. CDR3 DNA sequence: TGTGCCACCAGCAGAGATCAGGGGGTCATTTACGAGCAGTACTTC. This chain joins TRBV15 and TRBJ2-7; 7 positions match TRBD1. The V gene's germline CDR1 is LNHNV and CDR2 YYDKDF (reference sequence). After removal of 0 bases from V and 4 bases from J, the junction contained 6 bases not matched to a gene. The CDR3 loop spans 15 amino acids.